This entry is about one T cell receptor (beta chain). Its target is unknown. This entry belongs to a study of beta chain features in type 1 diabetes. The CDR3 runs 15 residues. V lost 4 bases, J lost 1 base, and 17 bases lay in between. Germline assignment: CDR1 SQVTM and CDR2 ANQGSEA. Points from the study as a whole: Among all four CD4+ subsets, Type 1 diabetes patients had TCRB CDR3s that were moderately but significantly shorter.

Sequenced material consisted of expressed TCRB transcripts (all of the isolated RNA was reverse transcribed). The protocol was immunoSEQ multiplex PCR, while the TCRdb copy is restricted to in-frame clones and leaves out a portion. The data show hundreds of thousands of clones, 13% seen once. Sequences were obtained from naive CD4+ T cells from blood. The receptor was derived from a man younger than 35 with type 1 diabetes. This chain links TRBV29-1 with TRBJ2-7, with D tentatively TRBD1 (6 bases). DNA of the CDR3: TGCAGCGTTGGAGGTGGGGGCCCGTGGTCCTACGAGCAGTACTTC. Amino acid sequence: CSVGGGGPWSYEQYF.